This T cell receptor (beta chain) was captured in a study of CD8+ T cells in alopecia areata. Broader study findings: One nonresponder makes the tie between baseline CD8+ expansion and response uncertain. More clonal than normal scalp was lesional scalp, particularly alopecia totalis/universalis.

Documented treatment: oral pan-JAK inhibitor, 5-10 mg twice daily. Extracted RNA was reverse transcribed into cDNA, the sequencing template. Here immunoSEQ multiplex PCR was the method, and the copy in TCRdb shows in-frame clones only, minus some. Of some 150,000 clones listed, about 85% are singletons. Comments on this clone: Its target is unknown.

The CDR3 is 15 amino acids. Germline-derived CDR1 and CDR2 are MGHRA and YSYEKL. V was cut by 2 bases and J by 0 bases, with 10 bases left in between. This TCR came from a human donor with alopecia areata. The source material was CD8+ T cells sorted from blood, sampled at week 4, from a patient treated with tofacitinib. The chain is built from TRBV4-1 and TRBJ1-2, with D possibly TRBD1 on 5 matching bases. The CDR3 sequence: CASSQRTQANYGYTF. CDR3 DNA sequence: TGCGCCAGCAGCCAACGGACACAGGCTAACTATGGCTACACCTTC.